Listed here are 9 T cell receptor beta chains from one sample, sequenced in a study of spatial heterogeneity in lung cancer. Whole-study findings and limits: Within tumors, counts of expanded alpha and beta TCRs tracked tumor mutation counts.

Each CDR3 protein is one row after TCRdb ran MiXCR on the 5' RACE reads. The sample carries roughly 18,000 distinct CDR3 sequences, approximately 9.7% recorded once. No cognate antigen is known for these TCRs. Time point: sample taken at primary tumor resection. The sample was lung tumor tissue, taken at surgery. The receptors originated from a female donor with early-stage non-small cell lung cancer.

The table lists this clonotype with many counts. This beta chain is an off-target read within a library intended for alpha chains, so its frequency means little. The rearrangement links TRBV5-4 to TRBJ2-5; 8 bases are a match to TRBD1. V shed 4 bases, J shed 1 base, and the junction held 6 bases outside the gene matches. The V gene's germline CDR1 is SGHNT and CDR2 YYREEE (reference sequence). The CDR3 is made up of 15 amino acids. The DNA for the CDR3 is TGTGCCAGCAGCGGAGGGGACAGGTCCCAAGAGACCCAGTACTTC. Translated, it gives CASSGGDRSQETQYF.

This clonotype was recorded at least ten times. The library was built for alpha chains, so this beta chain is an off-target read and its size means little. The J gene is TRBJ2-5, the V gene TRBV28; 7 bases match TRBD1. The trim removed 4 bases at V and 1 base at J, leaving 12 bases unmatched. The CDR3 covers 17 residues. The germline V gene encodes CDR1 MDHEN and CDR2 SYDVKM. The CDR3 bases are TGTGCCAGCAGTTGGGCCCGGGACAGTTCAGCCCAAGAGACCCAGTACTTC. Protein: CASSWARDSSAQETQYF.

Ten or more counts support this clonotype. The library was built for alpha chains, so this beta chain is an off-target read and its size means little. The chain is built from TRBV18 and TRBJ1-5, with D hard to call. V was shortened by 3 bases and J by 5 bases, with 8 bases between the two germline ends. There are 13 residues in the CDR3. Germline CDR1 is KGHSH and CDR2 is LQKENI. The CDR3 region is CASSPGEDQPQHF. Written as DNA, the CDR3 is TGTGCCAGCTCACCGGGAGAGGATCAGCCCCAGCATTTT.

By share of the sample, this clonotype is medium-sized. This beta chain is an unintended read in a library built for alpha chains; its size means little. The chain combines TRBV10-3 with TRBJ1-1, with TRBD1 matching 8 bases. J lost 5 bases, V lost 6 bases, and 11 bases had no gene match. The CDR3 totals 15 residues. CDR1 is ENHRY and CDR2 is SYGVKD in the germline V gene. The CDR3 region is CAIRPGTGKGTEAFF. CDR3 nucleotides: TGTGCCATCAGGCCCGGGACAGGCAAAGGGACTGAAGCTTTCTTT.

To note about this clonotype: This beta chain appears as a stray read in a library generated for alpha chains; its size is not informative. The J gene is TRBJ1-2, the V gene TRBV28; D may be TRBD1 (5 bases). V was shortened by 2 bases and J by 5 bases, with 15 bases between the two germline ends. This CDR3 has 15 amino acids. From germline, CDR1 is MDHEN and CDR2 SYDVKM. CDR3 nucleotides: TGTGCCAGCAGTTTAGGGGCCCCTGGGGGTTATGGCTACACCTTC. Protein product: CASSLGAPGGYGYTF.

Many counts were recorded for this clonotype. Because this beta chain is a stray read in a library intended to capture alpha chains, its abundance should not be given much weight. The chain uses TRBV30 and TRBJ1-1; D remains ambiguous. CDR1 and CDR2 (germline): GTSNPN, SVGIG (reference sequence). CDR3 size: 14 residues. The V and J ends lost 4 bases and 2 bases respectively, with 14 bases between them. The CDR3, as DNA: TGTGCCTGGATCTCAGCCACGATTAACACTGAAGCTTTCTTT. Translating it yields CAWISATINTEAFF.

Note on this clonotype: The library was built for alpha chains, so this beta chain is an off-target read and its size means little. This chain links TRBV30 with TRBJ2-1; no clear D gene. Between the trimmed V and J ends, which lost 1 base and 9 bases, there was a span of 13 bases. Per germline, CDR1 GTSNPN and CDR2 SVGIG (reference sequence). The CDR3 totals 13 residues. CDR3 sequence: CAWSEQRLGEQFF. CDR3 nucleotides: TGTGCCTGGAGTGAACAGAGGCTCGGTGAGCAGTTCTTC.

A note on this clonotype: The size of this beta chain means little, since it is a stray read in a library made for alpha chains. The chain joins TRBV7-3 to TRBJ1-1, with D possibly matching TRBD1 (5 bases). The germline V and J ends were trimmed by 5 bases and 3 bases, with 16 bases remaining between them. Germline V gene sequence: CDR1 SGHTA, CDR2 FQGTGA. The CDR3 extends over 15 amino acids. The CDR3 bases are TGTGCCAGCAGCGTTACAGGCGGGCCCTACACTGAAGCTTTCTTT. Residues: CASSVTGGPYTEAFF.

This clonotype was picked up many times. Little can be read into the size of this beta chain, an off-target read in a library designed for alpha chains. J is TRBJ2-1 and V is TRBV9; possible D gene TRBD1, 5 bases. The CDR3 contains 15 residues. Trimming took off 7 bases at V and 0 bases at J, with 14 bases between the two ends. Germline-derived CDR1 and CDR2 are SGDLS and YYNGEE. CDR3 sequence reads: CASGRALSSYNEQFF. CDR3 in DNA: TGTGCCAGCGGCAGGGCCCTAAGCTCCTACAATGAGCAGTTCTTC.